A selection of T cell receptor beta chains follows, all from one sample in a study of cytomegalovirus exposure and HLA in healthy donors. Only in-frame clones appear in the TCRdb table, and some are missing; sequencing was by immunoSEQ multiplex PCR. This sample has 200,000 to 250,000 clones, with around four fifths found just once. The sequenced sample was PBMCs. The receptors derive from a woman younger than 30 in good health and CMV-seronegative. The CDR3 runs from the conserved cysteine through the conserved F or W. The order of the fields is V gene, clone size, J gene, D gene, CDR3 DNA, CDR3 protein. The D gene is left open where the match is weak. The size field is filled for only some rows; it gives once, few, many or a size class.

v_gene: TRBV12-5
abundance: NA
j_gene: TRBJ2-1
d_gene: TRBD1
CDR3nt: TGTGCTAGTGGACCGGACAGGGGCGCCTACAATGAGCAGTTCTTC
CDR3aa: CASGPDRGAYNEQFF

v_gene: TRBV21-1
abundance: NA
j_gene: TRBJ1-5
d_gene: NA
CDR3nt: TGTGCCAGCAGCAAAGCTAGGGGACAGGGGGCGGATCAGCCCCAGCATTTT
CDR3aa: CASSKARGQGADQPQHF

v_gene: TRBV28
abundance: NA
j_gene: TRBJ2-1
d_gene: NA
CDR3nt: TGTGCCAGCAGTTTACAAGGCGGGAATGATGAGCAGTTCTTC
CDR3aa: CASSLQGGNDEQFF

v_gene: TRBV2
abundance: NA
j_gene: TRBJ2-5
d_gene: NA
CDR3nt: TGTGCCAGCAGTGTATCGGGCGGTCAAGAGACCCAGTACTTC
CDR3aa: CASSVSGGQETQYF

v_gene: TRBV30
abundance: few
j_gene: TRBJ1-2
d_gene: NA
CDR3nt: TGTGCCTGGAGATTCGGACTTGGGAGAGAGGGCTACACCTTC
CDR3aa: CAWRFGLGREGYTF

v_gene: TRBV6-1
abundance: NA
j_gene: TRBJ2-7
d_gene: TRBD2
CDR3nt: TGTGCCAGCAGTGGGACTAGCGGAGGTGGTCTCTACGAGCAGTACTTC
CDR3aa: CASSGTSGGGLYEQYF

v_gene: TRBV6-1
abundance: NA
j_gene: TRBJ2-7
d_gene: NA
CDR3nt: TGTGCCAGCAGTAAAGGGATTTACTCCTACGAGCAGTACTTC
CDR3aa: CASSKGIYSYEQYF

v_gene: TRBV5-4
abundance: NA
j_gene: TRBJ2-1
d_gene: TRBD2
CDR3nt: TGTGCCAGCAGCCCGGGGGGCGGGAGGAGCTCCTACAATGAGCAGTTCTTC
CDR3aa: CASSPGGGRSSYNEQFF

v_gene: TRBV11-2
abundance: once
j_gene: TRBJ2-5
d_gene: NA
CDR3nt: TGTGCCAGCAGTAGAACTTTGGGGAGCGGAGAGACCCAGTACTTC
CDR3aa: CASSRTLGSGETQYF

v_gene: TRBV5-1
abundance: NA
j_gene: TRBJ2-3
d_gene: TRBD1
CDR3nt: TGCGCCAGCACTTCTTCAGGGGGTAGCACAGATACGCAGTATTTT
CDR3aa: CASTSSGGSTDTQYF

v_gene: TRBV7-6
abundance: few
j_gene: TRBJ1-1
d_gene: TRBD1
CDR3nt: TGTGCCAGCAGCCCCACCCCGGGACAGGATGAAGCTTTCTTT
CDR3aa: CASSPTPGQDEAFF

v_gene: TRBV7-9
abundance: NA
j_gene: TRBJ1-1
d_gene: TRBD1
CDR3nt: TGTGCCAGCAGCTCGGACAGGGCAACTGAAGCTTTCTTT
CDR3aa: CASSSDRATEAFF

v_gene: TRBV9
abundance: NA
j_gene: TRBJ1-1
d_gene: NA
CDR3nt: TGTGCCAGCAGTCTGGAGGGTCGGAGGAACACTGAAGCTTTCTTT
CDR3aa: CASSLEGRRNTEAFF

v_gene: TRBV9
abundance: NA
j_gene: TRBJ2-1
d_gene: TRBD2
CDR3nt: TGTGCCAGCAGCTCCCAACCCCGGACTAGCGGGGGCCTCAATGAGCAGTTCTTC
CDR3aa: CASSSQPRTSGGLNEQFF

v_gene: TRBV9
abundance: once
j_gene: TRBJ1-2
d_gene: TRBD1
CDR3nt: TGTGCCAGCAGCGTAGGACAGGGAACCAACTATGGCTACACCTTC
CDR3aa: CASSVGQGTNYGYTF

v_gene: TRBV9
abundance: NA
j_gene: TRBJ1-3
d_gene: NA
CDR3nt: TGTGCCAGCAGCGACGGACCGTCCTCTGGAAACACCATATATTTT
CDR3aa: CASSDGPSSGNTIYF

v_gene: TRBV20-1
abundance: few
j_gene: TRBJ1-2
d_gene: NA
CDR3nt: TGCAGTGCTAGAGTATTGGGCTACACCTTC
CDR3aa: CSARVLGYTF

v_gene: TRBV28
abundance: NA
j_gene: TRBJ2-5
d_gene: NA
CDR3nt: TGTGCCAGCAGTACCGCCCGGCGGTCCAAAGAGACCCAGTACTTC
CDR3aa: CASSTARRSKETQYF

v_gene: TRBV5-1
abundance: NA
j_gene: TRBJ1-1
d_gene: NA
CDR3nt: TGCGCCAGCCGCCCCTGGTTGGGCACTGAAGCTTTCTTT
CDR3aa: CASRPWLGTEAFF

v_gene: TRBV5-1
abundance: once
j_gene: TRBJ1-1
d_gene: NA
CDR3nt: TGCGCCAGCAGCTTCTCCGGACCCGGGAACACTGAAGCTTTCTTT
CDR3aa: CASSFSGPGNTEAFF

v_gene: TRBV6-6
abundance: NA
j_gene: TRBJ1-2
d_gene: NA
CDR3nt: TGTGCCAGCAGTCCAAGTGGGAGGAACTATGGCTACACCTTC
CDR3aa: CASSPSGRNYGYTF

v_gene: TRBV5-1
abundance: NA
j_gene: TRBJ2-1
d_gene: NA
CDR3nt: TGCGCCAGCAGCGGGGTGAGGGGAGCCCTGAATGAGCAGTTCTTC
CDR3aa: CASSGVRGALNEQFF

v_gene: TRBV7-8
abundance: NA
j_gene: TRBJ2-7
d_gene: NA
CDR3nt: TGTGCCAGCAGCTTAGCGCCCTACGAGCAGTACTTC
CDR3aa: CASSLAPYEQYF

v_gene: TRBV4-1
abundance: NA
j_gene: TRBJ2-1
d_gene: TRBD1
CDR3nt: TGCGCCAGCAGCCCCCGGGACAGGGGATTATATGAGCAGTTCTTC
CDR3aa: CASSPRDRGLYEQFF

v_gene: TRBV5-6
abundance: NA
j_gene: TRBJ1-1
d_gene: NA
CDR3nt: TGTGCCAGCAGCTTACGCCAGGGCCTACCCGTAGCTTTCTTT
CDR3aa: CASSLRQGLPVAFF

v_gene: TRBV9
abundance: NA
j_gene: TRBJ2-2
d_gene: TRBD1
CDR3nt: TGTGCCAGCAGCGGTCGAGAAAGGGGGCTGAACACCGGGGAGCTGTTTTTT
CDR3aa: CASSGRERGLNTGELFF

v_gene: TRBV27
abundance: NA
j_gene: TRBJ2-1
d_gene: TRBD2
CDR3nt: TGTGCCAGCAGTCTCGACAGCGTGGGACTAGCGGGTGAGCAGTTCTTC
CDR3aa: CASSLDSVGLAGEQFF

v_gene: TRBV5-1
abundance: once
j_gene: TRBJ1-4
d_gene: NA
CDR3nt: TGCGCCAGCAGCCCCGGGGCGAATGAAAAACTGTTTTTT
CDR3aa: CASSPGANEKLFF

v_gene: TRBV6-1
abundance: NA
j_gene: TRBJ2-6
d_gene: TRBD1
CDR3nt: TGTGCCAGCAGTGAATTCGGGGACAGGGTTTCTGGGGCCAACGTCCTGACTTTC
CDR3aa: CASSEFGDRVSGANVLTF

v_gene: TRBV6-5
abundance: NA
j_gene: TRBJ2-2
d_gene: NA
CDR3nt: TGTGCCAGCAGATTACAGACGAACACCGGGGAGCTGTTTTTT
CDR3aa: CASRLQTNTGELFF

v_gene: TRBV9
abundance: once
j_gene: TRBJ1-1
d_gene: TRBD1
CDR3nt: TGTGCCAGCAGTCATCCCGGGACAGGGCCGGAAGCTTTCTTT
CDR3aa: CASSHPGTGPEAFF

v_gene: TRBV27
abundance: NA
j_gene: TRBJ2-3
d_gene: TRBD2
CDR3nt: TGTGCCAGCAGCCGGAGCGGGGCGGCCCCAGATACGCAGTATTTT
CDR3aa: CASSRSGAAPDTQYF

v_gene: TRBV18
abundance: NA
j_gene: TRBJ2-1
d_gene: TRBD2
CDR3nt: TGTGCCAGCTCACCCGGGACTAGCGGGATATACAATGAGCAGTTCTTC
CDR3aa: CASSPGTSGIYNEQFF

v_gene: TRBV6-1
abundance: NA
j_gene: TRBJ2-5
d_gene: NA
CDR3nt: TGTGCCAGCAGCGAAGTTAGGGGGGAGACCCAGTACTTC
CDR3aa: CASSEVRGETQYF

v_gene: TRBV2
abundance: once
j_gene: TRBJ2-1
d_gene: TRBD1
CDR3nt: TGTGCCAGCGCAACGAATCCGGGACAGGGGTACAATGAGCAGTTCTTC
CDR3aa: CASATNPGQGYNEQFF

v_gene: TRBV7-2
abundance: few
j_gene: TRBJ1-5
d_gene: TRBD1
CDR3nt: TGTGCCAGCAGCCAAACAGGGGGCCATCAGCCCCAGCATTTT
CDR3aa: CASSQTGGHQPQHF

v_gene: TRBV10-3
abundance: NA
j_gene: TRBJ1-2
d_gene: NA
CDR3nt: TGTGCCATCAGTGACGGGGTTAACTATGGCTACACCTTC
CDR3aa: CAISDGVNYGYTF

v_gene: TRBV13
abundance: NA
j_gene: TRBJ2-5
d_gene: TRBD1
CDR3nt: TGTGCCAGCAGAGGGGACAGGGGGGAGACCCAGTACTTC
CDR3aa: CASRGDRGETQYF

v_gene: TRBV18
abundance: NA
j_gene: TRBJ1-1
d_gene: TRBD1
CDR3nt: TGTGCCAGCTCACCAAGACAGGGGAAAGCTTTCTTT
CDR3aa: CASSPRQGKAFF

v_gene: TRBV5-6
abundance: once
j_gene: TRBJ2-7
d_gene: TRBD2
CDR3nt: TGTGCCAGCAGCTTGTTAGCGGGAGTTCCCTACGAGCAGTACTTC
CDR3aa: CASSLLAGVPYEQYF